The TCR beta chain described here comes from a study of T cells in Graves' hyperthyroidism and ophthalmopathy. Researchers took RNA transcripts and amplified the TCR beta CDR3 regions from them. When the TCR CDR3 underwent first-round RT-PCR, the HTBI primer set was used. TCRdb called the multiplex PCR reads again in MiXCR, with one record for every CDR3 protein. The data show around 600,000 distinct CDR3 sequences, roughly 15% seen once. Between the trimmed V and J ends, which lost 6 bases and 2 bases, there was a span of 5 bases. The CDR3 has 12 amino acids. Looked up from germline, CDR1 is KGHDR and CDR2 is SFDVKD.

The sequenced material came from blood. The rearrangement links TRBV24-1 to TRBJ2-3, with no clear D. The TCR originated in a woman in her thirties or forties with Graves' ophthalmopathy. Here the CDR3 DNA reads TGTGCCACCAGTACGGCCACAGATACGCAGTATTTT. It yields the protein CATSTATDTQYF.